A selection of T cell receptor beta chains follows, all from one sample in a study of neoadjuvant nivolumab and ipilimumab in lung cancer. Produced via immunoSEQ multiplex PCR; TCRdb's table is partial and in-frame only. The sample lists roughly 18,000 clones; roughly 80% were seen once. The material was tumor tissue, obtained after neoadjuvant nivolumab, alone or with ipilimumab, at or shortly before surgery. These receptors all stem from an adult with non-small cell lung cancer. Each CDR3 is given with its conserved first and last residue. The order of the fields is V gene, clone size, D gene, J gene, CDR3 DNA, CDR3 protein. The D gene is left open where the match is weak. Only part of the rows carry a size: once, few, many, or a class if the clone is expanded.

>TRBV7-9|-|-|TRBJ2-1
TGTGCCAGCAGCTTAGAACGAAGGGGCTCCCACAATGAGCAGTTCTTC
CASSLERRGSHNEQFF
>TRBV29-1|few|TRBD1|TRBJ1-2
TGCAGCGTCGGGACAGGGGGCGACTATGGCTACACCTTC
CSVGTGGDYGYTF
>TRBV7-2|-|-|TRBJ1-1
TGTGCCAGCAGCTTACGGGCTAACACTGAAGCTTTCTTT
CASSLRANTEAFF
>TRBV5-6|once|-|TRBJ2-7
TGTGCCAGCAGCTTTGGGGCAGGATACTACGAGCAGTACTTC
CASSFGAGYYEQYF
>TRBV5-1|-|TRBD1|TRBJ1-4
TGCGCCAGCAGCTCGACAGGGGGCGCGGGGGAAAAACTGTTTTTT
CASSSTGGAGEKLFF
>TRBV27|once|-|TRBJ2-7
TGTGCCAGCAGTTTAGCTCAAGGGGGGTTGGGCGAGCAGTACTTC
CASSLAQGGLGEQYF
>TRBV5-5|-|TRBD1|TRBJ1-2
TGTGCCAGCAGAACCGACAGGGTGGGAGGCTACACCTTC
CASRTDRVGGYTF
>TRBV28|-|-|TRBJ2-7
TGTGCCAGCACCCCGAGGAGGGCCCTCTACGAGCAGTACTTC
CASTPRRALYEQYF
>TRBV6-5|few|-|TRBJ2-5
TGTGCCAGCAGTTTCAGCAGCTTCCAAGAGACCCAGTACTTC
CASSFSSFQETQYF
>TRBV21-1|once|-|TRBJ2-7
TGTGCCAGCAGCAAAGGGACAGGGGTCTACGAGCAGTACTTC
CASSKGTGVYEQYF
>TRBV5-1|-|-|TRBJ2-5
TGCGCCAGCAGCTTGGATGGGACTCGCCAAGAGACCCAGTACTTC
CASSLDGTRQETQYF
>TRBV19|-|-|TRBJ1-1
TGTGCCAGTAGTATGTGGGCAGCTGGCGGCACTGAAGCTTTCTTT
CASSMWAAGGTEAFF
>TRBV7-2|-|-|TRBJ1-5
TGTGCCAGCAGCCCAACCTACAATCAGCCCCAGCATTTT
CASSPTYNQPQHF
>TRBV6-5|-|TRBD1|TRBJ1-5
TGTGCCAGCAGGGGTCAGGGGGCGGGCAATCAGCCCCAGCATTTT
CASRGQGAGNQPQHF
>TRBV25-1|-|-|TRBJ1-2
TGTGCCAGCAGTGCGACCGGCCTCTATGGCTACACCTTC
CASSATGLYGYTF
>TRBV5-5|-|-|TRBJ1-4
TGCGCCAGCAGCCAAGGGGGGGGTGCAACTAATGAAAAACTGTTTTTT
CASSQGGGATNEKLFF
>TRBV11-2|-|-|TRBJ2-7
TGTGCCAGCAGCCAGGGGATTTTTATGGACGAGCAGTACTTC
CASSQGIFMDEQYF
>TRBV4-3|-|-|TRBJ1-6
TGCGCCAGCCGCATAAGCACAGGGTACAATTCACCCCTCCACTTT
CASRISTGYNSPLHF
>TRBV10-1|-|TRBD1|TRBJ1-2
TGCGCCAGCAGTGTGGACAGGACAGGTGGCTACACCTTC
CASSVDRTGGYTF
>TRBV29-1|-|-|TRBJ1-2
TGCAGCGCCACTGGGCAGGGGAGGACCAGCGGCTACACCTTC
CSATGQGRTSGYTF
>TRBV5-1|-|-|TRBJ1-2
TGCGCCAGCAGGGGGGAGTGGAACTATGGCTACACCTTC
CASRGEWNYGYTF
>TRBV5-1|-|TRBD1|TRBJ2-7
TGCGCCAGCAGCCCAAATCCCGGGACAGGAGCCTACGAGCAGTACTTC
CASSPNPGTGAYEQYF
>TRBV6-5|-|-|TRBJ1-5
TGTGCCAGCAGGAGGGGAGGGTGGGATGAGGGGCCCCAGCATTTT
CASRRGGWDEGPQHF
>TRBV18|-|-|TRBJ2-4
TGTGCCAGCTCACCACCGACGGTCCTAGCCAAAAACATTCAGTACTTC
CASSPPTVLAKNIQYF
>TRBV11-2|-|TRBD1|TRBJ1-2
TGTGCCAGCAGCTTCCGACAGGGAGAGGGGAACTATGGCTACACCTTC
CASSFRQGEGNYGYTF
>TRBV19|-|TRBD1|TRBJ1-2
TGTGCCAGTAGTATAGGGGACAGTCTACTCTATGGCTACACCTTC
CASSIGDSLLYGYTF
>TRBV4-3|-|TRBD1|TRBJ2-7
TGCGCCAGCTATTACAGGGGGCCTAGAAGGGTCTACGAGCAGTACTTC
CASYYRGPRRVYEQYF
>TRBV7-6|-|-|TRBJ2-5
TGTGCCAGCAGCTTAGTACCGGGGGGCGTCCAAGAGACCCAGTACTTC
CASSLVPGGVQETQYF
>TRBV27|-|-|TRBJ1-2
TGTGCCAGCAGTTCCCGGACGACGCCGAACTATGGCTACACCTTC
CASSSRTTPNYGYTF
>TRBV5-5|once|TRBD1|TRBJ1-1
TGTGCCAGCAGCTCGCTTAAAACCCGGGACAGTGTTACTGAAGCTTTCTTT
CASSSLKTRDSVTEAFF
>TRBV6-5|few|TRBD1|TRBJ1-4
TGTGCCAGCAGCAGACAGGGAGAAAAACTGTTTTTT
CASSRQGEKLFF
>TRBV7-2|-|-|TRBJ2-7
TGTGCCAGCAGCTCTTACAGCGGGGAGCAGTACTTC
CASSSYSGEQYF
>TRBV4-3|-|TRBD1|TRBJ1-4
TGCGCCAGCAGCGACTCGACAGGGTCTAATGAAAAACTGTTTTTT
CASSDSTGSNEKLFF
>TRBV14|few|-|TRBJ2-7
TGTGCCAGCAGCCACCAAATCGCAGGGATCGGGGGCAGGTCCTACGAGCAGTACTTC
CASSHQIAGIGGRSYEQYF
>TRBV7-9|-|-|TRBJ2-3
TGTGCCAGCAGCCACCCCGGCAGGATTGATACGCAGTATTTT
CASSHPGRIDTQYF
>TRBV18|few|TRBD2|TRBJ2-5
TGTGCCAGCTCGCCCCCGACTAGCGGGGTACAAGAGACCCAGTACTTC
CASSPPTSGVQETQYF
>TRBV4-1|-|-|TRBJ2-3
TGCGCCAGCAGCCAAGTCCAGGGTCGTGGAGATACGCAGTATTTT
CASSQVQGRGDTQYF
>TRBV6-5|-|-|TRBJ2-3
TGTGCCAGCAGCCAGGGTTTAGGAGATACGCAGTATTTT
CASSQGLGDTQYF
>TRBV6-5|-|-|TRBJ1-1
TGTGCCAGCAGTAGGGACACTGAAGCTTTCTTT
CASSRDTEAFF
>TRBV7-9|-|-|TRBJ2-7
TGTGCCAGCAGCCAGGGAGCCGTTTACGAGCAGTACTTC
CASSQGAVYEQYF
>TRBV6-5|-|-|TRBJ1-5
TGTGCCAGCAGTCCGCGGTCCGGAGGCAATCAGCCCCAGCATTTT
CASSPRSGGNQPQHF
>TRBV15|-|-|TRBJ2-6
TGTGCCACCAGCAGGGCAAGGGGCGGTCCTTCTGGGGCCAACGTCCTGACTTTC
CATSRARGGPSGANVLTF
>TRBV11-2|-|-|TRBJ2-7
TGTGCCAGCAGCCACAGGGACGGATCCTACGAGCAGTACTTC
CASSHRDGSYEQYF
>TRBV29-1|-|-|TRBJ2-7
TGCAGCGCACAATCCGGGACACCAGGAACCTACGAGCAGTACTTC
CSAQSGTPGTYEQYF
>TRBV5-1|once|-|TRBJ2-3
TGCGCCAGCAGCTCGGAAGCCCCCGTATTCAGGCAGTATTTT
CASSSEAPVFRQYF
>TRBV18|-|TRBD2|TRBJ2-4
TGTGCCAGCTCTCCTACCCTAGGGGAGGGCAAAAACATTCAGTACTTC
CASSPTLGEGKNIQYF
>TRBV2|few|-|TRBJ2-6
TGTGCCAGCAGTAGCTCCTCTGGGGCCAACGTCCTGACTTTC
CASSSSSGANVLTF
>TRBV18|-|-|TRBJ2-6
TGTGCCAGCTCACCACTCGGCTCTGGGGCCAACGTCCTGACTTTC
CASSPLGSGANVLTF
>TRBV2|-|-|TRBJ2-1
TGTGCCAGCAGTGCAGGGCCCTACAATGAGCAGTTCTTC
CASSAGPYNEQFF
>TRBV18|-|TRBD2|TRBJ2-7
TGTGCCAGCTCACACGGGAGGCAAAGCTACGAGCAGTACTTC
CASSHGRQSYEQYF
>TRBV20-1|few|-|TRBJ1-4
TGCAGTGCAGGGATTAATGAAAAACTGTTTTTT
CSAGINEKLFF
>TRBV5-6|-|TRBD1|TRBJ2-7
TGTGCCAGCAGCTCCGCCGGGACAGGGGGTACCTACGAGCAGTACTTC
CASSSAGTGGTYEQYF
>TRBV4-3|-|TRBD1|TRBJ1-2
TGCGCCAGCAGCCACGGGACAGGGAAGGGCTACACCTTC
CASSHGTGKGYTF
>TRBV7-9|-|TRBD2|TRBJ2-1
TGTGCCAGCACCCCATGGCTAGCGGGGGCCTATCGAAACAATGAGCAGTTCTTC
CASTPWLAGAYRNNEQFF